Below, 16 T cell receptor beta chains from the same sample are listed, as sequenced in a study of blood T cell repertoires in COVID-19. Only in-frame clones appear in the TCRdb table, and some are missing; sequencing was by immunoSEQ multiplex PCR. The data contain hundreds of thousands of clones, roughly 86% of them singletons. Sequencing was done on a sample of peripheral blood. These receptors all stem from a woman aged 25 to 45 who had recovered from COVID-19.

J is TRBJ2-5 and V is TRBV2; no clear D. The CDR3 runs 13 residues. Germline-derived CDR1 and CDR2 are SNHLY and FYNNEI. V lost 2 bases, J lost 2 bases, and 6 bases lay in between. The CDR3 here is CASSESVQETQYF. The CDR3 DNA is TGTGCCAGCAGTGAATCGGTACAAGAGACCCAGTACTTC. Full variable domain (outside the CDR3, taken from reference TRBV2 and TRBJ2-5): EPEVTQTPSHQVTQMGQEVILRCVPISNHLYFYWYRQILGQKVEFLVSFYNNEISEKSEIFDDQFSVERPDGSNFTLKIRSTKLEDSAMYFCASSESVQETQYFGPGTRLLVL.

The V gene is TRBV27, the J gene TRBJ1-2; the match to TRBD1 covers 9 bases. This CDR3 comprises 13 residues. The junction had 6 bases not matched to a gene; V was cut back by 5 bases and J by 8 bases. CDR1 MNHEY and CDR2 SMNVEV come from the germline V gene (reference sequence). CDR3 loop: CASSRLDRGGYTF. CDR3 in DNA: TGTGCCAGCAGTCGCCTGGACAGGGGAGGCTACACCTTC.

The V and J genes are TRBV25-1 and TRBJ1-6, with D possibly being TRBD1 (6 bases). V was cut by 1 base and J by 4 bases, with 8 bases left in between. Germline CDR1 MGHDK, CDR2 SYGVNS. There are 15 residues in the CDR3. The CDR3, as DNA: TGTGCCAGCAGTGAATTCGACAGGTATAATTCACCCCTCCACTTT. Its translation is CASSEFDRYNSPLHF.

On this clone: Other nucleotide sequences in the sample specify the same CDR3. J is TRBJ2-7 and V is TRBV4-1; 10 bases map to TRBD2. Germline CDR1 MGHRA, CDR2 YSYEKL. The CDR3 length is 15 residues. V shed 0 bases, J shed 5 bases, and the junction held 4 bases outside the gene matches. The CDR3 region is CASSQDRGTSDEQYF. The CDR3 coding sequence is TGCGCCAGCAGCCAAGATAGGGGGACTAGCGACGAGCAGTACTTC.

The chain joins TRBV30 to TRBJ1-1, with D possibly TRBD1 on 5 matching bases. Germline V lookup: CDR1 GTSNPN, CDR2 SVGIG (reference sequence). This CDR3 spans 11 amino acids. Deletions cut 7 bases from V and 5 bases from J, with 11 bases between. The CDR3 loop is CAYSPGTEAFF. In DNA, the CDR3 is TGTGCCTATTCGCCAGGGACTGAAGCTTTCTTT.

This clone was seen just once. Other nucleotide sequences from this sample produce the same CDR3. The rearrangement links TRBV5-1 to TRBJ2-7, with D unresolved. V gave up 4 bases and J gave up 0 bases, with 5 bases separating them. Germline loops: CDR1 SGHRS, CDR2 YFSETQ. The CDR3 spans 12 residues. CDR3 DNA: TGCGCCAGCAGCCTGAGCTCCTACGAGCAGTACTTC. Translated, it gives CASSLSSYEQYF.

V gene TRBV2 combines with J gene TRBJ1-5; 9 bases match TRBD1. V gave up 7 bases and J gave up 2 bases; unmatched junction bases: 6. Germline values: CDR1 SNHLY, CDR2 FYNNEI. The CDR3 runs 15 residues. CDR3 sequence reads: CASKTGTGRNQPQHF. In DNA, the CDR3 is TGTGCCAGCAAGACCGGGACAGGGCGCAATCAGCCCCAGCATTTT.

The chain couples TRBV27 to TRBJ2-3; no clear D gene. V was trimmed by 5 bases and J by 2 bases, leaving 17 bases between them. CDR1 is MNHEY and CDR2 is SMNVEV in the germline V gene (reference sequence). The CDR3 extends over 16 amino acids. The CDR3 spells CASSRNGHRHTDTQYF. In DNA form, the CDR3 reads TGTGCCAGCAGTCGAAATGGGCACCGTCACACAGATACGCAGTATTTT.

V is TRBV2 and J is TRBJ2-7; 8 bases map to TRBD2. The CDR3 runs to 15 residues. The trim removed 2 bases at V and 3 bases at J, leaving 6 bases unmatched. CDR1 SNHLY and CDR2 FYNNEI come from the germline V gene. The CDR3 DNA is TGTGCCAGCAGTGAACCGCGACTAGCGTACTACGAGCAGTACTTC. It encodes CASSEPRLAYYEQYF.

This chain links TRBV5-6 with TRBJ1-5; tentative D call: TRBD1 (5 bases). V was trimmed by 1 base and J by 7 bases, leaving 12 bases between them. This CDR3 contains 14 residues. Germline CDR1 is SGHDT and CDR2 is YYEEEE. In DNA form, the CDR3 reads TGTGCCAGCAGCTTGCCAGGGTCCGCGCAGCCCCAGCATTTT. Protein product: CASSLPGSAQPQHF.

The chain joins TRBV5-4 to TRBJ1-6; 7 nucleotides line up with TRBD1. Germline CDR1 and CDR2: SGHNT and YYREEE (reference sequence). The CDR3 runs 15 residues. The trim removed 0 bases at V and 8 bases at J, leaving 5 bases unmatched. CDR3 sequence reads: CASSLETGSHSPLHF. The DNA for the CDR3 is TGTGCCAGCAGCTTGGAGACAGGGTCTCATTCACCCCTCCACTTT.

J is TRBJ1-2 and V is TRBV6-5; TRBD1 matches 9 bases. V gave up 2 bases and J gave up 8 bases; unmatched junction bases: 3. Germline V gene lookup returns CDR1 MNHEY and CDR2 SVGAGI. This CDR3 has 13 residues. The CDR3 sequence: CASSYGDRDGYTF. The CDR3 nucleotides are TGTGCCAGCAGTTACGGGGACAGGGACGGCTACACCTTC.

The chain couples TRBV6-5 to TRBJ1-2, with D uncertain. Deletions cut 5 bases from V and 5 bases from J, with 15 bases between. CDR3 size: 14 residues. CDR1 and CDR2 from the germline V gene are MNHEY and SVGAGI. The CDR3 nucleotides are TGTGCCAGCAGTCTATCCTCCGCCGGGTATGGCTACACCTTC. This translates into CASSLSSAGYGYTF.

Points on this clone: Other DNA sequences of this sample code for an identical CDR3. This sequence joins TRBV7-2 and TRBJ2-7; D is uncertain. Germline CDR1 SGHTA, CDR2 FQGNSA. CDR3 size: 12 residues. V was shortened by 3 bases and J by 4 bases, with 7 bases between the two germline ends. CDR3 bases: TGTGCCAGCAGCTTCTCGGGTTACGAGCAGTACTTC. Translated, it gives CASSFSGYEQYF. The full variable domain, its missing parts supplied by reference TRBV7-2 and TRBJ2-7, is GAGVSQSPSNKVTEKGKDVELRCDPISGHTALYWYRQSLGQGLEFLIYFQGNSAPDKSGLPSDRFSAERTGGSVSTLTIQRTQQEDSAVYLCASSFSGYEQYFGPGTRLTVT.

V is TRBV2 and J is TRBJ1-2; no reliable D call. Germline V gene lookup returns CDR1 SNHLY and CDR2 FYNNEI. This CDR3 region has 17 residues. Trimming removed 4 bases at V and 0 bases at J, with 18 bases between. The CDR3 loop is CASSGLGLGDPNYGYTF. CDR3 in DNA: TGTGCCAGCAGTGGATTAGGTCTCGGGGATCCTAACTATGGCTACACCTTC.

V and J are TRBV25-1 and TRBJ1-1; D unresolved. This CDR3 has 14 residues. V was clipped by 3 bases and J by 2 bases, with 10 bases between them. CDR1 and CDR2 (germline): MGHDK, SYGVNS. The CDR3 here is CASSEGQLNTEAFF. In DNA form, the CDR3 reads TGTGCCAGCAGTGAGGGCCAGCTAAACACTGAAGCTTTCTTT.